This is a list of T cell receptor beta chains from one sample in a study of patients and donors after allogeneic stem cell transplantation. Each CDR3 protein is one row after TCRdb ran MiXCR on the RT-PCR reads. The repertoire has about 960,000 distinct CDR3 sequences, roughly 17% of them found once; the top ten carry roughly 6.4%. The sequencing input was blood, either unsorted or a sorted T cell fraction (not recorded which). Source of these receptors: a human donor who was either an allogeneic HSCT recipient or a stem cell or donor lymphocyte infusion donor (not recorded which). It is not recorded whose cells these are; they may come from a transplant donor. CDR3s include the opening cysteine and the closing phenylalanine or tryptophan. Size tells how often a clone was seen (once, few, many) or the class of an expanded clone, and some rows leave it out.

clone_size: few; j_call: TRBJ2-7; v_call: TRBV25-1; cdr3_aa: CASEGGRSYEQYF
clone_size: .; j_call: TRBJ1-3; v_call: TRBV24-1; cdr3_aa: CATSERESVSGNTIYF
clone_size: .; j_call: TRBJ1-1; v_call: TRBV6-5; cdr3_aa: CASSSPSGGDEAFF
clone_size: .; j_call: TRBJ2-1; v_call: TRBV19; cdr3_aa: CASRASGSYNEQFF
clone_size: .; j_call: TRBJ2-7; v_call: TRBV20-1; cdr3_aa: CSARAEDSLYEQYF
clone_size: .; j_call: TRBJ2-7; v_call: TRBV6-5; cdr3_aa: CASSYSPSTSKPYEQYF
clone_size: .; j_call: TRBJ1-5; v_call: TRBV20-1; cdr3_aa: CSARDSRRVYQPQHF
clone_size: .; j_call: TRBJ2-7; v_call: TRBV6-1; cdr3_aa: CASSRTGEVYEQYF
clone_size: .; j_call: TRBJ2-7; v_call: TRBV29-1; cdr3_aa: CSVRGGKLHEQYF
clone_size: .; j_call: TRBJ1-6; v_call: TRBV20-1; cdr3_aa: CSANLLGGTANSPLHF
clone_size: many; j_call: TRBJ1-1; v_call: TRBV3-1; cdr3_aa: CASSRGAEAFF